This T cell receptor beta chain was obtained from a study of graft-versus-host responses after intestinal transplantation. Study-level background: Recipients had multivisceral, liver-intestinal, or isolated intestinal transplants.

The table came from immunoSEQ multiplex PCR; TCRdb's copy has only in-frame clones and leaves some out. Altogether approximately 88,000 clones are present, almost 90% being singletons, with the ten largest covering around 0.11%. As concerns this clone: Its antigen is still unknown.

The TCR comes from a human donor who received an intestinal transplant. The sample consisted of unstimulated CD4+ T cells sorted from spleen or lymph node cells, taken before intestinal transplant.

The CDR3 DNA reads as TGCGCCAGCAGCGGCAGGGAGGACACCGGGGAGCTGTTTTTT. Its protein product is CASSGREDTGELFF. The chain combines TRBV5-1 with TRBJ2-2; D might be TRBD2 (6 bases). The CDR3 is 14 residues long. CDR1 SGHRS and CDR2 YFSETQ come from the germline V gene. Trimming left V 4 bases short and J 3 bases short, with 10 bases between.